These 19 T cell receptor beta chains were all obtained from the same sample, sequenced in a study of blood T cell repertoires in COVID-19. Repertoires were generated with immunoSEQ multiplex PCR, while TCRdb's copy carries only in-frame clones and drops some. The table includes about 250,000 clones, about 85% detected once. The sample consisted of peripheral blood. The receptors here all came from a woman older than 75 with acute or convalescent COVID-19.

The chain links TRBV27 to TRBJ2-7; 12 bases agree with TRBD2. With 5 bases clipped from V and 3 bases from J, the junction kept 5 bases outside the gene matches. CDR3 length equals 15 residues. Germline CDR1 reads MNHEY; CDR2 reads SMNVEV (reference sequence). CDR3 in amino acids: CASSIGLAGHYEQYF. CDR3 bases: TGTGCCAGCAGTATTGGACTAGCGGGACACTACGAGCAGTACTTC.

This rearrangement joins TRBV3-1 (or the pseudogene TRBV3-2) to TRBJ1-3; 7 positions agree with TRBD1. The CDR3 is made up of 17 amino acids. CDR1 is LGHDT, CDR2 YNNKEL, per germline (reference sequence). The ends lost 5 bases at V and 1 base at J; junction bases unmatched: 11. The CDR3 reads CASSDLTGWGSGNTIYF. In DNA, the CDR3 is TGTGCCAGCAGCGATCTGACAGGGTGGGGGTCTGGAAACACCATATATTTT.

This sequence joins TRBV2 and TRBJ1-6; 7 positions agree with TRBD1. Germline-derived CDR1 and CDR2 are SNHLY and FYNNEI. Trimming cost V 3 bases and J 6 bases; bases outside gene matches: 11. The CDR3 has 17 residues. DNA for the CDR3: TGTGCCAGCAGTGAGGAGGGTCGGGACAGTGGTAATTCACCCCTCCACTTT. Its translation: CASSEEGRDSGNSPLHF.

J is TRBJ2-1 and V is TRBV5-8; D is ambiguous. With 1 base removed from V and 11 bases from J, the gap between germline ends came to 10 bases. Germline-derived CDR1 and CDR2 are SGHTS and YDEGEE. The CDR3 consists of 12 residues. CDR3 coding DNA: TGTGCCAGCAGCTTGATGAGGTCTCAGCAGTTCTTC. Its protein is CASSLMRSQQFF.

This chain uses TRBV7-2 with TRBJ1-2; 7 bases line up with TRBD1. CDR1 and CDR2 (germline): SGHTA, FQGNSA. J was trimmed by 0 bases and V by 3 bases; bases with no gene match: 4. The CDR3 loop spans 15 amino acids. The CDR3 loop reads CASSFDRVSNYGYTF. The CDR3 DNA reads as TGTGCCAGCAGCTTCGACAGGGTCTCTAACTATGGCTACACCTTC.

The rearrangement joins TRBV3-1 (or the pseudogene TRBV3-2) to TRBJ2-1; 11 nucleotides match TRBD1. The CDR3 length is 16 residues. From germline, CDR1 is LGHDT and CDR2 YNNKEL (reference sequence). Losses at the gene ends were 1 base for V and 6 bases for J; bases not matched to a gene: 5. Here the CDR3 DNA reads TGTGCCAGCAGCCAAGCGACCGGGACAGGGGGCAATGAGCAGTTCTTC. It yields the protein CASSQATGTGGNEQFF.

This sequence joins TRBV19 and TRBJ2-5, with 8 bases aligning to TRBD2. The germline V gene has CDR1 LNHDA and CDR2 SQIVND (reference sequence). J lost 1 base, V lost 1 base, and 2 bases had no gene match. The CDR3 loop spans 15 amino acids. CDR3 loop: CASSIGLAGQETQYF. Written as DNA, the CDR3 is TGTGCCAGTAGTATAGGCCTAGCGGGCCAAGAGACCCAGTACTTC.

This clone is a singleton in its sample. J is TRBJ2-1 and V is TRBV19; tentatively, D is TRBD2 (6 bases). V lost 5 bases and J lost 5, with 19 bases in between. Germline CDR1 is LNHDA and CDR2 is SQIVND (reference sequence). The CDR3 is made up of 16 amino acids. In DNA, the CDR3 is TGTGCCAGTAGTCCCCTCGGACTATGGGAGAACAATGAGCAGTTCTTC. It yields the protein CASSPLGLWENNEQFF.

Only one count was recorded for this clone. J is TRBJ2-7 and V is TRBV6-5; a weak D match, TRBD1 (6 bases). Germline V CDR1 and CDR2: MNHEY, SVGAGI. The germline V and J ends were trimmed by 6 bases and 4 bases, with 13 bases remaining between them. The length of the CDR3 is 13 residues. This chain's CDR3 is CASSQDSRYEQYF. The CDR3 nucleotides read TGTGCCAGCAGCCAGGACAGCCGTTACGAGCAGTACTTC.

This clone was seen at least ten times. The rearrangement joins TRBV5-6 to TRBJ2-3; TRBD2 matches at 12 bases. The length of the CDR3 is 19 residues. With 2 bases clipped from V and 6 bases from J, the junction kept 16 bases outside the gene matches. The germline gives CDR1 SGHDT, CDR2 YYEEEE. CDR3 loop: CASSFRTGTSGSLGDTQYF. The CDR3 region has the DNA TGTGCCAGCAGCTTTAGAACCGGGACTAGCGGGTCTCTGGGGGATACGCAGTATTTT.

V is TRBV19 and J is TRBJ1-6; TRBD1 agrees at 9 bases. Germline CDR1 is LNHDA and CDR2 is SQIVND (reference sequence). The CDR3 sequence is 15 residues long. With V trimmed by 5 bases and J by 10 bases, 9 bases remained unmatched. The DNA for the CDR3 is TGTGCCAGTAGTGTGGGGGGACAGGGTTGGTCACCCCTCCACTTT. This encodes CASSVGGQGWSPLHF.

This clone was seen only a few times. The chain uses TRBV5-4 and TRBJ1-2; 7 bases are a match to TRBD1. From germline, CDR1 is SGHNT and CDR2 YYREEE (reference sequence). The CDR3 extends over 15 amino acids. J was trimmed by 7 bases and V by 6 bases; bases with no gene match: 15. The CDR3 DNA sequence: TGTGCCAGCATGCGACAGGGACAAACCTTTCGTGGCTACACCTTC. This gives the protein CASMRQGQTFRGYTF.

V gene TRBV6-6 combines with J gene TRBJ1-6, with 9 bases lining up with TRBD1. In germline, CDR1 is MNHNY, CDR2 SVGAGI (reference sequence). The CDR3 runs to 16 residues. Losses at the gene ends were 6 bases for V and 6 bases for J; bases not matched to a gene: 9. In DNA, the CDR3 is TGTGCCAGCAGCCCTTTACAGGGGGCGTCTAATTCACCCCTCCACTTT. Its protein is CASSPLQGASNSPLHF.

This clone was seen a few times. The chain recombines TRBV3-1 (or the pseudogene TRBV3-2) with TRBJ2-2; TRBD1 matches 8 bases. CDR1 is LGHDT and CDR2 is YNNKEL in the germline V gene (reference sequence). With 7 bases clipped from V and 0 bases from J, the junction kept 7 bases outside the gene matches. The CDR3 extends over 16 amino acids. This CDR3 is CASTAWTGTNTGELFF. The DNA of the CDR3 is TGTGCCAGCACCGCCTGGACAGGGACGAACACCGGGGAGCTGTTTTTT.

As to this clone: Other DNA sequences within the sample encode an identical CDR3. V and J are TRBV6-5 and TRBJ1-5, with 7 bases identical to TRBD1. V lost 6 bases and J lost 3; bases outside the gene matches: 5. The germline CDR1 and CDR2 sequences are MNHEY and SVGAGI. There are 14 residues in the CDR3. CDR3 nucleotides: TGTGCCAGCAGCCCCGACAGGGACAATCAGCCCCAGCATTTT. This gives the protein CASSPDRDNQPQHF.

V usage is TRBV5-1 and J usage is TRBJ1-5; the D gene is possibly TRBD1 (5 bases). Germline V gene sequence: CDR1 SGHRS, CDR2 YFSETQ. V lost 10 bases, J lost 4 bases, and 15 bases lay in between. CDR3 size: 13 residues. The CDR3 sequence: CARQSRVNQPQHF. In DNA, the CDR3 is TGCGCCCGCCAATCCAGGGTGAATCAGCCCCAGCATTTT.

The V call is TRBV6-4, the J call TRBJ2-1; D gene unclear. The CDR3 contains 16 residues. V was pared by 0 bases and J by 6 bases, with 15 bases between. The germline CDR1 and CDR2 sequences are MRHNA and SNTAGT. CDR3 in amino acids: CASSDSAPRSPNEQFF. The CDR3 nucleotides read TGTGCCAGCAGTGACTCGGCTCCCAGGTCCCCCAATGAGCAGTTCTTC.

The chain carries TRBV3-1 (or the pseudogene TRBV3-2) and TRBJ1-2, with TRBD1 identical over 8 bases. The CDR3 extends over 15 amino acids. V lost 3 bases, J lost 5 bases, and 8 bases stayed unmatched. Germline V gene data show CDR1 as LGHDT and CDR2 as YNNKEL (reference sequence). This CDR3 is CASSQRRTGLYGYTF. Here the CDR3 DNA reads TGTGCCAGCAGCCAGAGAAGGACAGGGCTTTATGGCTACACCTTC.

The chain links TRBV7-9 to TRBJ2-2; D possibly corresponds to TRBD1 (5 bases). The CDR3 has 14 residues. The V and J ends lost 5 bases and 0 bases respectively, with 7 bases between them. Germline CDR1 and CDR2: SEHNR and FQNEAQ (reference sequence). The CDR3 nucleotides read TGTGCCAGCAGCACAGGTTCGAACACCGGGGAGCTGTTTTTT. Its protein product is CASSTGSNTGELFF. The full variable domain, in which reference TRBV7-9 and TRBJ2-2 provide the parts outside the CDR3, is DTGVSQNPRHKITKRGQNVTFRCDPISEHNRLYWYRQTLGQGPEFLTYFQNEAQLEKSRLLSDRFSAERPKGSFSTLEIQRTEQGDSAMYLCASSTGSNTGELFFGEGSRLTVL.